These T cell receptor beta chains were read from a single sample in a study of OX40 agonist ivuxolimab in advanced cancers. Data came from immunoSEQ multiplex PCR; TCRdb stores just in-frame clones and leaves some out. The data hold 90,000 to 100,000 clones, with nearly 90% observed a single time. Sample: CD4+ or CD8+ T cells sorted from blood, taken in a trial of the OX40 agonist ivuxolimab. Receptors originate from an adult with an advanced solid tumor such as melanoma, head and neck, liver or kidney cancer. Both conserved end residues are part of each CDR3. Fields, in order: J gene, clone size, D gene, V gene, CDR3 protein, CDR3 DNA. D genes are given only for firm matches. Some rows have no size entry. The others give once, few or many, or a class for an expanded clone.

TRBJ2-7	.	.	TRBV2	CASSLISYEQYF	TGTGCCAGCTCCCTGATCTCCTACGAGCAGTACTTC
TRBJ1-5	.	.	TRBV28	CASMVLSGTHSNQPQHF	TGTGCCAGCATGGTGCTCTCGGGGACACATAGCAATCAGCCCCAGCATTTT
TRBJ1-5	few	TRBD1	TRBV19	CATTQTGSLSNQPQHF	TGTGCCACGACTCAGACAGGGTCCCTTAGCAATCAGCCCCAGCATTTT
TRBJ2-1	once	.	TRBV5-1	CASSRTRNSYNEQFF	TGCGCCAGCAGCAGGACCCGGAACTCCTACAATGAGCAGTTCTTC
TRBJ1-1	.	TRBD1	TRBV28	CASSPSGGEAFF	TGTGCCAGCAGTCCGTCAGGGGGTGAAGCTTTCTTT
TRBJ1-4	.	.	TRBV27	CASRSHRIANEKLFF	TGTGCCAGCAGGTCTCACAGGATCGCCAATGAAAAACTGTTTTTT
TRBJ2-3	.	.	TRBV6-1	CASRKDTFSTDTQYF	TGTGCCAGCAGAAAGGACACGTTTAGCACAGATACGCAGTATTTT
TRBJ2-3	.	TRBD2	TRBV5-1	CASNLGLAGGHTDTQYF	TGCGCCAGCAACTTAGGACTAGCGGGAGGCCACACAGATACGCAGTATTTT
TRBJ1-5	few	.	TRBV7-8	CASSSRDRIRQPQHF	TGTGCCAGCAGCTCCCGGGACCGAATCCGTCAGCCCCAGCATTTT
TRBJ2-5	.	TRBD2	TRBV19	CASSEAGARQETQYF	TGTGCCAGTAGTGAGGCGGGAGCCCGGCAAGAGACCCAGTACTTC
TRBJ1-1	.	.	TRBV7-8	CASSLGYRRNTEAFF	TGTGCCAGCAGCTTAGGGTACAGGCGAAACACTGAAGCTTTCTTT